This T cell receptor (beta chain) was obtained from a study of neoadjuvant anti-PD-1 for oral cavity cancer. For the study at large: Around day 43, patients without progression received a fourth nivolumab dose before surgery.

The table lists this clone with a few counts. These oral cavity squamous cell carcinomas were HPV-negative and locally advanced. PBMC libraries mostly used roughly 460 ng of input genomic DNA, with six replicates per sample. TCRdb's table, derived via immunoSEQ multiplex PCR, lists solely in-frame clones and lacks some. The table lists over 15,000 clones, around 72% of them singletons. This CDR3 has 13 amino acids. CDR1 is MNHNS, CDR2 SASEGT, per germline. Trimming removed 2 bases at V and 8 bases at J, with 12 bases between. The clonotype comes from a person between 40 and 80 years old with oral cavity squamous cell carcinoma. J is TRBJ1-2 and V is TRBV6-1, with D hard to call. The sample in question was PBMCs, obtained before nivolumab (anti-PD-1) treatment. In nucleotides, the CDR3 is TGTGCCAGCAGTGAACTACGGGGAGTGGGCTACACCTTC. Translation gives CASSELRGVGYTF.